This T cell receptor beta chain stems from a study of metastatic and nonmetastatic thyroid tumors (dated by TCRdb to 2020 to 2021). About the full investigation: Repertoires were compared across peripheral blood and tumor or nodule tissue samples from malignant and benign thyroid patients. Broad study findings and their caveats: TCR beta diversity was reported as significantly higher in malignant tumors than in benign nodules, in both blood and tumor samples.

This clone has only a few counts. What antigen it recognizes has not been identified. There are no base qualities to consult, and no much larger clone falls within one base. No treatment had been received by any patient before thyroid surgery. Patient clinical samples collected from about 2012 to 2018 were retrospectively analysed using T-cell receptor beta sequencing. The protocol used for the library was PCR. Sequencing was carried out with an Illumina HiSeq 4000. High-throughput sequencing was used to profile the TCR beta-chain CDR3 region of every patient. As for how the authors treated the data: CDR3 differences across clinicopathological groups were used to build a classifier for discriminating distant-metastatic papillary thyroid cancer patients. The Shannon index was used to assess repertoire diversity, and the Morisita-Horn index was used to assess tumor-blood repertoire similarity. TCRdb reprocessed the public reads (quality trimming at Q25 with fastp, clone calling with MiXCR) and kept in-frame beta chains. Clone size and V and J calls follow TCRdb, not the original study. The sample yields about 20,000 clones; about a quarter were counted once. The ten largest clones add up to 5.5% to 8% of the sample.

Trimming costs V 1 base and J 3 bases, and their ends lie 10 bases apart. CDR1 and CDR2 are read off the germline V gene as MDHEN and SYDVKM. The CDR3 contains 14 residues, cysteine and phenylalanine counted. Only the CDR3 part of the read is kept: 42 bases, read in frame from the first base. Sequenced input: tumor tissue. The receptor was derived from a female donor with papillary thyroid cancer or a benign thyroid nodule (not recorded which). Some clones in this sample may be carry-over from other donors' samples. The chain is assembled from TRBV28 and TRBJ2-7; confidence is insufficient to name the D gene. Read as DNA, the sequence is TGTGCCAGCAGTTTATTTCCTATCATCTACGAGCAGTACTTC. It is translated as CASSLFPIIYEQYF.